These 15 T cell receptor beta chains came from one sample sequenced in a study of cytomegalovirus exposure and HLA in healthy donors. Amplification used 60 Vbeta primers and 13 Jbeta primers. Sequencing was performed with immunoSEQ multiplex PCR; in TCRdb, only in-frame clones are kept and a portion is missing. The repertoire has about 65,000 clones, 60% to 80% of them found once; the top ten carry roughly 3.1%. The sample was PBMCs. These receptors all stem from a girl under 18 in good health and CMV-seropositive.

This chain uses TRBV28 with TRBJ2-2; D is unresolved. Germline assignment: CDR1 MDHEN and CDR2 SYDVKM. The CDR3 covers 13 residues. Trimming left V 6 bases short and J 7 bases short, with 12 bases between. CDR3 DNA sequence: TGTGCCAGCAGAACCCGGTCCCGCGGGGAGCTGTTTTTT. It encodes CASRTRSRGELFF.

Here the CDR3 DNA reads TGTGCCTGGAGTGTATCTGGCGGAGCCTACGAGCAGTACTTC. Amino acids: CAWSVSGGAYEQYF. This chain links TRBV30 with TRBJ2-7; D call uncertain. V gave up 0 bases and J gave up 2 bases, with 11 bases separating them. The length of the CDR3 is 14 residues. Per the germline V gene, CDR1 is GTSNPN and CDR2 is SVGIG (reference sequence).

The V and J genes are TRBV28 and TRBJ2-7; TRBD2 matches at 7 bases. Germline V gene sequence: CDR1 MDHEN, CDR2 SYDVKM. The V and J ends lost 8 bases and 4 bases, in that order; junction bases with no gene match: 11. The CDR3 is 14 residues long. Here the CDR3 reads CASQPGGNRYEQYF. For the CDR3, the DNA is TGTGCCAGCCAACCCGGGGGGAACAGGTACGAGCAGTACTTC.

In its sample, this clone was seen a few times. V usage is TRBV5-6 and J usage is TRBJ1-1, with 8 bases aligning to TRBD1. Trimming removed 3 bases from V and 11 bases from J; junction bases left unmatched: 12. The CDR3 length is 14 residues. Germline loops: CDR1 SGHDT, CDR2 YYEEEE. CDR3 coding DNA: TGTGCCAGCAGCTGGGGGGACAGGAGCAATAGGGCTTTCTTT. Translating gives CASSWGDRSNRAFF.

This rearrangement joins TRBV4-3 to TRBJ1-5; 8 bases match TRBD1. V shed 4 bases, J shed 5 bases, and the junction held 7 bases outside the gene matches. The length of the CDR3 is 15 residues. CDR1 and CDR2 (germline): LGHNA, YSLEER. CDR3 nucleotides: TGCGCCAGCAGCCCGGACAGGGCTTTCCATCAGCCCCAGCATTTT. This encodes CASSPDRAFHQPQHF.

The chain combines TRBV4-1 with TRBJ2-1; 10 nucleotides line up with TRBD2. The CDR3 consists of 17 residues. J was trimmed by 10 bases and V by 0 bases; bases with no gene match: 12. CDR1 MGHRA and CDR2 YSYEKL come from the germline V gene. The CDR3 DNA reads TGCGCCAGCAGCCAAGATGGGAGCCTAGCGGGGGACTACGAGCAGTTCTTC. Its protein is CASSQDGSLAGDYEQFF.

The chain is built from TRBV18 and TRBJ1-1, with 7 bases fitting TRBD1. J gave up 12 bases and V 2 bases, and 6 bases lay outside the gene matches. The germline gives CDR1 KGHSH, CDR2 LQKENI. This CDR3 has 12 residues. The CDR3 is CASSPERGLSFF. The CDR3 DNA follows: TGTGCCAGCTCACCAGAGAGGGGGCTGTCTTTCTTT.

Of note for this clone: A much more abundant neighbour one base away suggests this may be a read error. This rearrangement joins TRBV7-2 to TRBJ2-5; no definite D call. The DNA matches TRBJ2-7 better at its end, which makes the J call doubtful. Germline V gene data show CDR1 as SGHTA and CDR2 as FQGNSA. This CDR3 is 12 amino acids long. The CDR3 sequence: CASSSSSYEQYF. The CDR3 DNA reads TGTGCCAGCAGCTCAAGCTCCTACGAGCAGTACTTC.

The count of this clone is one. This sequence joins TRBV18 and TRBJ1-1, with a possible D match to TRBD1 (5 bases). Germline-derived CDR1 and CDR2 are KGHSH and LQKENI. Deletions cut 3 bases from V and 6 bases from J, with 11 bases between. The CDR3 is 13 residues long. The chain's CDR3 is CASSPGGIAEAFF. For the CDR3, the DNA is TGTGCCAGCTCACCTGGGGGGATCGCTGAAGCTTTCTTT.

The rearrangement uses TRBV5-1 and TRBJ1-4; the D is unclear. This CDR3 comprises 15 residues. The V gene lost 5 bases and the J gene lost 1 base, with 12 bases spanning the gap. Germline-derived CDR1 and CDR2 are SGHRS and YFSETQ. CDR3 sequence reads: CASRRGDLTNEKLFF. The CDR3 DNA reads as TGCGCCAGCAGACGGGGAGACTTAACTAATGAAAAACTGTTTTTT.

This chain uses TRBV10-3 with TRBJ2-7; D remains ambiguous. CDR3 size: 11 residues. CDR1 and CDR2 from the germline V gene are ENHRY and SYGVKD. Trimming cost V 4 bases and J 3 bases, with 4 bases left between them. CDR3 residues: CAISADYEQYF. The CDR3 region has the DNA TGTGCCATCAGTGCAGACTACGAGCAGTACTTC.

V is TRBV15 and J is TRBJ2-5; D is possibly TRBD2 (6 bases). Trimming took 4 bases from V and 5 from J, leaving 20 bases between them. Looked up from germline, CDR1 is LNHNV and CDR2 is YYDKDF (reference sequence). This CDR3 spans 16 amino acids. This chain's CDR3 is CATSIRRGRSRETQYF. In DNA, the CDR3 is TGTGCCACCAGCATTAGGCGGGGACGCAGTCGGGAGACCCAGTACTTC.

The chain combines TRBV6-5 with TRBJ1-3; D not resolved. Trimming shortened V by 0 bases and J by 1 base, and 7 bases separated the two germline ends. This CDR3 has 15 residues. Germline V CDR1 and CDR2: MNHEY, SVGAGI. The CDR3 DNA reads as TGTGCCAGCAGTTACTCGGGCACTTCTGGAAACACCATATATTTT. Residues: CASSYSGTSGNTIYF.

In this sample, this clone turned up once. The V gene is TRBV7-9, the J gene TRBJ2-5, with 10 bases aligning to TRBD1. CDR3 length: 16 residues. Germline V gene data show CDR1 as SEHNR and CDR2 as FQNEAQ (reference sequence). V dropped 4 bases and J dropped 5; count of bases not matched to a gene: 10. CDR3: CASSSTGTGVGETQYF. CDR3 sequence (DNA): TGTGCCAGCAGCTCCACCGGGACAGGGGTGGGCGAGACCCAGTACTTC.

The DNA for the CDR3 is TGTGCCAGCAGCTTAGAGGGGTGGAACACTGAAGCTTTCTTT. Amino acids: CASSLEGWNTEAFF. The chain employs TRBV7-9 and TRBJ1-1, with D perhaps TRBD1 (5 bases). V lost 1 base, J lost 1 base, and 7 bases lay in between. This CDR3 comprises 14 residues. Germline values: CDR1 SEHNR, CDR2 FQNEAQ (reference sequence). Full variable domain (remainder filled in from reference TRBV7-9 and TRBJ1-1): DTGVSQNPRHKITKRGQNVTFRCDPISEHNRLYWYRQTLGQGPEFLTYFQNEAQLEKSRLLSDRFSAERPKGSFSTLEIQRTEQGDSAMYLCASSLEGWNTEAFFGQGTRLTVV.